The source of this T cell receptor beta chain is a study of technical replicates of blood from several donors. V lost 4 bases and J lost 7, with 14 bases in between. Per germline, CDR1 SNHLY and CDR2 FYNNEI. This CDR3 has 15 residues. Only in-frame clones appear in the TCRdb table, and some are missing; sequencing was by immunoSEQ multiplex PCR. The repertoire has about 75,000 clones, 95% to 98% of them found once; the top ten carry less than 0.2%. The clonotype comes from a human donor in good health. The sample was T cells isolated from PBMCs. V is TRBV2 and J is TRBJ1-6; D gene unclear. CDR3 DNA: TGTGCCAGCAGTGGGGCTGGGCAGCGGAATTCACCCCTCCACTTT. Encoded protein: CASSGAGQRNSPLHF.